This T cell receptor beta chain is drawn from a study of CD8+CD57+ T cells in acquired aplastic anemia. About the study: Average DNA yield from sorted CD4+ and CD8+ cells was around 3 ug. Study-level findings and limits: Patients and controls turned out to have roughly 30 CD8+ CDR3 sequences in common.

Genomic DNA templated the TCR beta VDJ and CDR3 profiling. One entry per CDR3 protein results from TCRdb running MiXCR on the reads. The data hold about 41,000 distinct CDR3 sequences, with roughly three fifths observed a single time. Germline values: CDR1 DFQATT, CDR2 SNEGSKA (reference sequence). V lost 4 bases, J lost 0 bases, and 16 bases lay in between. This CDR3 contains 15 residues. This clonotype was counted a single time. Its specificity is not known. Individuals selected for sequencing had exhibited CD8+CD57+ cell expansion on flow cytometry. The enrolled patients all had severe acquired aplastic anemia.

The clonotype comes from a human donor with aplastic anemia. This chain connects TRBV20-1 to TRBJ2-7; D gene ambiguous. Sample: sorted CD4+, CD8+, or CD8+CD57+ T cells (not recorded which) from PBMCs. CDR3 DNA sequence: TGCAGTGCTAATTCTTTAGCAGATAGCTCCTACGAGCAGTACTTC. Translation: CSANSLADSSYEQYF.